These 21 T cell receptor beta chains were all obtained from the same sample, sequenced in a study of human T cells and chemical hapten exposure. Using its own MiXCR run on the RACE reads, TCRdb lists one record per CDR3 protein. The repertoire consists of about 340,000 distinct CDR3 sequences, with approximately 6.3% occurring once and the leading ten covering more than 7%. Time point reported: patch test 1, 2 weeks after DPC sensitization. The treatment denotes: therapeutic diphenylcyclopropenone sensitization with weekly scalp DPC. The sequencing here drew on whole blood, taken in connection with sensitization to the hapten diphenylcyclopropenone (DPC). These receptors were taken from a young woman with alopecia areata. Some clones in this sample may be carry-over from other donors' samples.

The chain recombines TRBV4-3 with TRBJ1-1; 7 bases align to TRBD1. J gave up 0 bases and V 0 bases, and 1 base lay outside the gene matches. Germline assignment: CDR1 LGHNA and CDR2 YSLEER. The CDR3 length is 15 residues. In DNA form, the CDR3 reads TGCGCCAGCAGCCAAGAAGACAGGGTGAACACTGAAGCTTTCTTT. It translates to CASSQEDRVNTEAFF.

This clonotype has more than one count but fewer than ten. The rearrangement joins TRBV20-1 to TRBJ2-3; D may be TRBD2 (7 bases). Trimming took off 3 bases at V and 2 bases at J, with 12 bases between the two ends. Germline loops: CDR1 DFQATT, CDR2 SNEGSKA (reference sequence). The CDR3 totals 14 residues. In DNA form, the CDR3 reads TGCAGTGCTAGTTCCGGGGGGCACACAGATACGCAGTATTTT. It codes for CSASSGGHTDTQYF.

This clonotype was seen only a few times. The chain links TRBV18 to TRBJ1-5; D ambiguous. Deletions cut 5 bases from V and 10 bases from J, with 21 bases between. The CDR3 is 15 amino acids. The V gene's germline CDR1 is KGHSH and CDR2 LQKENI. The CDR3 is CASSTFDKIGGPQHF. CDR3 DNA: TGTGCCAGCTCAACATTTGACAAAATCGGCGGCCCCCAGCATTTT.

The V call is TRBV20-1, the J call TRBJ2-3, with D possibly being TRBD2 (6 bases). The CDR3 has 15 residues. Germline V gives CDR1 DFQATT, CDR2 SNEGSKA (reference sequence). V shed 0 bases and J shed 2 bases, with 12 bases lying between them. CDR3 coding DNA: TGCAGTGCTAGAGACGGGAGCGTCTTCACAGATACGCAGTATTTT. Its protein product is CSARDGSVFTDTQYF.

Note on this clonotype: It may be a read error: a sequence one base away is much more abundant. The J gene is TRBJ2-3, the V gene TRBV7-9; TRBD1 might be the D (5 bases). V was pared by 4 bases and J by 1 base, with 12 bases between. This CDR3 contains 15 residues. Per the germline V gene, CDR1 is SEHNR and CDR2 is FQNEAQ (reference sequence). The CDR3 reads CASSWIVQGTDTQYF. The CDR3 DNA reads as TGTGCCAGCAGCTGGATCGTACAGGGCACAGATACGCAGTATTTT.

This clonotype was seen a few times. This rearrangement joins TRBV18 to TRBJ2-7; D may correspond to TRBD1 or TRBD2 (7 bases each). Germline CDR1 is KGHSH and CDR2 is LQKENI. V lost 3 bases and J 4 bases, leaving 19 bases between the germline ends. The CDR3 runs 16 residues. Here the CDR3 DNA reads TGTGCCAGCTCACCCACGTTCGCAGGGGGGGTATACGAGCAGTACTTC. Translated: CASSPTFAGGVYEQYF.

This clonotype was counted ten times or more. V usage is TRBV7-2 and J usage is TRBJ2-3; TRBD2 matches at 8 bases. In germline, CDR1 is SGHTA, CDR2 FQGNSA. J was trimmed by 2 bases and V by 2 bases; bases with no gene match: 6. The CDR3 covers 16 residues. The CDR3 sequence is CASSLSRGGLTDTQYF. The CDR3 DNA reads TGTGCCAGCAGCTTAAGTCGCGGGGGGCTCACAGATACGCAGTATTTT.

CDR3 sequence (DNA): TGTGCCAGCAGCCAAATTGTGGGTGAGCAGTTCTTC. Translated: CASSQIVGEQFF. This sequence joins TRBV3-1 and TRBJ2-1; no clear D. The CDR3 runs 12 residues. V dropped 2 bases and J dropped 9 bases, with 8 bases sitting between them. In germline, CDR1 is LGHDT, CDR2 YNNKEL (reference sequence).

The table lists this clonotype with many counts. The chain is built from TRBV7-2 and TRBJ2-3, with D unresolved. V lost 3 bases to trimming and J lost 2 bases, with 6 bases between them. There are 13 residues in the CDR3. Germline CDR1 reads SGHTA; CDR2 reads FQGNSA. CDR3 loop: CASSFTDTDTQYF. CDR3 bases: TGTGCCAGCAGCTTTACAGACACAGATACGCAGTATTTT. The whole variable domain, remainder taken from reference TRBV7-2 and TRBJ2-3, is GAGVSQSPSNKVTEKGKDVELRCDPISGHTALYWYRQSLGQGLEFLIYFQGNSAPDKSGLPSDRFSAERTGGSVSTLTIQRTQQEDSAVYLCASSFTDTDTQYFGPGTRLTVL.

This clonotype has ten or more counts. This chain connects TRBV27 to TRBJ1-3; a possible D gene is TRBD1 (6 bases). V lost 1 base and J lost 4, with 14 bases in between. CDR1 is MNHEY, CDR2 SMNVEV, per germline (reference sequence). The CDR3 spans 16 residues. Here the CDR3 reads CASSLYPSGAGNTIYF. The CDR3 coding sequence is TGTGCCAGCAGTTTATACCCGTCGGGGGCCGGAAACACCATATATTTT.

Only a few counts were recorded for this clonotype. This chain uses TRBV29-1 with TRBJ1-1, with D hard to call. The CDR3 spans 13 residues. The germline V gene has CDR1 SQVTM and CDR2 ANQGSEA. The ends were cut back, 1 base at V and 0 bases at J, with 6 bases in the middle. DNA of the CDR3: TGCAGCGTTGAAGTAGACGTGAACACTGAAGCTTTCTTT. This translates into CSVEVDVNTEAFF.

This clonotype has more than one count but fewer than ten. The CDR3 nucleotides are TGCAGTGCTAGTGGACAGGGGGGACCCACAGATACGCAGTATTTT. It translates to CSASGQGGPTDTQYF. The rearrangement joins TRBV20-1 to TRBJ2-3; TRBD1 matches 10 bases. The J segment lost 2 bases and the V segment lost 3 bases, leaving 5 bases of the junction unmatched. The germline V gene encodes CDR1 DFQATT and CDR2 SNEGSKA (reference sequence). The CDR3 totals 15 residues.

This rearrangement joins TRBV28 to TRBJ1-5; 9 nucleotides match TRBD1. The CDR3 extends over 15 amino acids. The germline V gene has CDR1 MDHEN and CDR2 SYDVKM. The V and J ends lost 5 bases and 8 bases, in that order; junction bases with no gene match: 10. The DNA of the CDR3 is TGTGCCAGCAGTGTCCCGGGACAGGGAGTGGAGCCCCAGCATTTT. Its protein product is CASSVPGQGVEPQHF. Full variable domain (rest looked up from reference TRBV28 and TRBJ1-5): DVKVTQSSRYLVKRTGEKVFLECVQDMDHENMFWYRQDPGLGLRLIYFSYDVKMKEKGDIPEGYSVSREKKERFSLILESASTNQTSMYLCASSVPGQGVEPQHFGDGTRLSIL.

This clonotype was recorded a few times. This chain uses TRBV20-1 with TRBJ2-3, with a tentative D call TRBD2 (7 bases). The germline gives CDR1 DFQATT, CDR2 SNEGSKA (reference sequence). The CDR3 contains 16 residues. Trimming left V 0 bases short and J 2 bases short, with 15 bases between. CDR3 coding DNA: TGCAGTGCTAGAGATAGCCGGGGGGCCCTCACAGATACGCAGTATTTT. It yields the protein CSARDSRGALTDTQYF.

This clonotype was counted a few times. The V gene is TRBV12-3 or TRBV12-4, the J gene TRBJ1-2; D is unclear. V was pared by 6 bases and J by 4 bases, with 12 bases between. The CDR3 spans 13 residues. In DNA form, the CDR3 reads TGTGCCAGCAGCACCACAGTAATCTATGGCTACACCTTC. As protein: CASSTTVIYGYTF.

This clonotype has a count of ten or more. The chain is built from TRBV6-4 and TRBJ2-3; D not resolved. The germline V and J ends were trimmed by 2 bases and 1 base, with 13 bases remaining between them. This CDR3 has 16 residues. CDR1 MRHNA and CDR2 SNTAGT come from the germline V gene. The CDR3 loop reads CASSDTVESRTDTQYF. The CDR3 DNA reads TGTGCCAGCAGTGACACCGTAGAATCGCGCACAGATACGCAGTATTTT.

Ten or more counts support this clonotype. The chain has TRBV3-1 and TRBJ2-3; 10 nucleotides agree with TRBD2. J gave up 7 bases and V 6 bases, and 7 bases lay outside the gene matches. The CDR3 loop spans 14 amino acids. Germline loops: CDR1 LGHDT, CDR2 YNNKEL (reference sequence). The CDR3 protein is CASSPSGGAYTQYF. The CDR3 DNA sequence: TGTGCCAGCAGTCCCAGCGGGGGGGCCTATACGCAGTATTTT.

This clonotype was seen only a few times. This sequence joins TRBV3-1 and TRBJ2-1, with D maybe TRBD2 (5 bases). From germline, CDR1 is LGHDT and CDR2 YNNKEL (reference sequence). V lost 4 bases and J lost 2, with 15 bases in between. This CDR3 spans 16 amino acids. The chain's CDR3 is CASSPSGVETYNEQFF. The CDR3, as DNA: TGTGCCAGCAGCCCCTCCGGGGTTGAGACCTACAATGAGCAGTTCTTC.

J is TRBJ2-1 and V is TRBV7-3, with D maybe TRBD1 (6 bases). Germline values: CDR1 SGHTA, CDR2 FQGTGA. The CDR3 contains 15 residues. Trimming took off 5 bases at V and 3 bases at J, with 14 bases between the two ends. The CDR3 reads CASSVYRASYNEQFF. The CDR3 bases are TGTGCCAGCAGCGTATACAGGGCTAGCTACAATGAGCAGTTCTTC.

This chain joins TRBV6-6 and TRBJ2-1; D may be TRBD2 (6 bases). Looked up from germline, CDR1 is MNHNY and CDR2 is SVGAGI (reference sequence). V was trimmed by 4 bases and J by 7 bases, leaving 14 bases between them. This CDR3 spans 14 amino acids. The CDR3 DNA is TGTGCCAGCAGTTCCGCGACGGGACTGAATGAGCAGTTCTTC. Its translation: CASSSATGLNEQFF.

V usage is TRBV5-1 and J usage is TRBJ1-2; 8 bases agree with TRBD1. The trim removed 4 bases at V and 4 bases at J, leaving 6 bases unmatched. Germline CDR1 SGHRS, CDR2 YFSETQ. The length of the CDR3 is 14 residues. The DNA of the CDR3 is TGCGCCAGCAGCCCGGGACAGGAACTCTATGGCTACACCTTC. Amino acid sequence: CASSPGQELYGYTF.